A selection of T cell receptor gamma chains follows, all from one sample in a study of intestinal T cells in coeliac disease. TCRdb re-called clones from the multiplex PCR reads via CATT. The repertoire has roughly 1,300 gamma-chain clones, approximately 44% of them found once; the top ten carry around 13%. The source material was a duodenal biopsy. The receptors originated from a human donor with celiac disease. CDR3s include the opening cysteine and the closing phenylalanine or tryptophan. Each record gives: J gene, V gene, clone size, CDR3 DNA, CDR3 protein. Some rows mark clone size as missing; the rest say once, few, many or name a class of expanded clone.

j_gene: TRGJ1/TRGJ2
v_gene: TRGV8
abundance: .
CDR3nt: TGTGCCACCTGGGATAGGAGGTATTATAAGAAACTCTTT
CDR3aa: CATWDRRYYKKLF

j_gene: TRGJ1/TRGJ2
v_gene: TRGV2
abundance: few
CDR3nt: TGTGCCAGGATAAATCGTGGTAAGAAACTCTTT
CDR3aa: CARINRGKKLF

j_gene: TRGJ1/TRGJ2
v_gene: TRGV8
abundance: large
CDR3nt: TGTGCCACCTGGGATAGGCCCCCCACTTATTATTATAAGAAACTCTTT
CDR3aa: CATWDRPPTYYYKKLF

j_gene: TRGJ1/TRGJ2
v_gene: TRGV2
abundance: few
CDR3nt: TGTGCCACCTGGGACGGCCTGAATTATTATAAGAAACTCTTT
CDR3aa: CATWDGLNYYKKLF

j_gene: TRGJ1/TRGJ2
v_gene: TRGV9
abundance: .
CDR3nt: TGTGCCTTGTGGGAGGTGCAGTTTGAGGGGAATTATTATAAGAAACTCTTT
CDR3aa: CALWEVQFEGNYYKKLF

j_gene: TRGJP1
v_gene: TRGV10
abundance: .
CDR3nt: TGTGCTGCGTGGGATTTAGGCCCAAGAATATCCACTGGTTGGTTCAAGATATTT
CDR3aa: CAAWDLGPRISTGWFKIF

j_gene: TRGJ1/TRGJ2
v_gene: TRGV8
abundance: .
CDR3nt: TGTGCCACTGGGACAGTGAATTATTATAAGAAACTCTTT
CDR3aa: CATGTVNYYKKLF

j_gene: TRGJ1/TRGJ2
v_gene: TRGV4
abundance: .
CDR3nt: TGTGCCACCTGGGATCCGAATTATTATAAGAAACTCTTT
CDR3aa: CATWDPNYYKKLF

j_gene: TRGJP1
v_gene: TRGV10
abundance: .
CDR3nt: TGTGCTGCGGGACCCCCCACTGGTTGGTTCAAGATATTT
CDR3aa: CAAGPPTGWFKIF

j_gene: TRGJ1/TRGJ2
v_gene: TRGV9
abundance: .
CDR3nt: TGTGCCTTGTGGGAGGTGCACGGGGTTAATTATTATAAGAAACTCTTT
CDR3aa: CALWEVHGVNYYKKLF

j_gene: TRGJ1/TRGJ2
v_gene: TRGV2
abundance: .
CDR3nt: TGTGCCACCTGGGATAGCCATAAGAAACTCTTT
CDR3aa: CATWDSHKKLF

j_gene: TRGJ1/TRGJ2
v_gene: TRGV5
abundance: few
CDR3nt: TGTGCCACCTGGGACAGGCTAACCTCCCTTCTCTCTCAATATTATAAGAAACTCTTT
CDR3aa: CATWDRLTSLLSQYYKKLF

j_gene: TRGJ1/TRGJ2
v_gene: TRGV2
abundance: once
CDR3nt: TGTGCCACCTGGGACGGGCCCCTTGGAGGAAGAGAACTCTTT
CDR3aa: CATWDGPLGGRELF

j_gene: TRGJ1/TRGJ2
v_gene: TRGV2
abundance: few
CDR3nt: TGTGCCACCTGGGACGGGCTTGAGAAACTCTTT
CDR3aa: CATWDGLEKLF

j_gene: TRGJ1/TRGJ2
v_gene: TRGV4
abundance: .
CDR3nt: TGTGCCACCTGGGATGGCCTCTATTATAAGAAACTTTTT
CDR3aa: CATWDGLYYKKLF

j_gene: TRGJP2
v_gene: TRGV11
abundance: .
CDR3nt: TGTGCTTGCTGGATTAGGCACGTGCATAGTAGTGATTGGATCAAGACGTTT
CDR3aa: CACWIRHVHSSDWIKTF

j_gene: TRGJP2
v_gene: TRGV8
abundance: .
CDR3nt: TGTGCCACCTGGGATAGCGGGGGGCGAATATATAGTAGTGATTGGATCAAGACGTTT
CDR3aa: CATWDSGGRIYSSDWIKTF

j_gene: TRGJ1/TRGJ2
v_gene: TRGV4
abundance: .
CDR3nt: TGTGCCACCTGGGATGGGGATAAGAAACTCTTT
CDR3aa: CATWDGDKKLF

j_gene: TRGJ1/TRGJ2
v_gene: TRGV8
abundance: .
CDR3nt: TGTGCCACCTGGGATAGGATGGAGAAACTCTTT
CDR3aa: CATWDRMEKLF

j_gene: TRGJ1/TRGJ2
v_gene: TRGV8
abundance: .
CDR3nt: TGTGCCACCTGGGACCGTGGGGTCCGGAGAGGTAAGAAACTCTTT
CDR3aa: CATWDRGVRRGKKLF

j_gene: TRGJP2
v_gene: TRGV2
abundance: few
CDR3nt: TGTGCCACCTGGGACGGACCTAGTAGTGATTGGATCAAGACGTTT
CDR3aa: CATWDGPSSDWIKTF

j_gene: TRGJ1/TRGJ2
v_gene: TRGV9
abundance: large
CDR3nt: TGTGCCTTGTGGGAGCCCCCTAAGAAACTCTTT
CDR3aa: CALWEPPKKLF

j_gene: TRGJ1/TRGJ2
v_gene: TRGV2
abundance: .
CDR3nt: TGTGCCGACCTGGGTTATAAGAAACTCTTT
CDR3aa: CADLGYKKLF

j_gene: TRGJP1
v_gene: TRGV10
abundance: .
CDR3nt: TGTGCTGCGTGGCCATATGAAGATACCACTGGTTGGTTCAAGATATTT
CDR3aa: CAAWPYEDTTGWFKIF

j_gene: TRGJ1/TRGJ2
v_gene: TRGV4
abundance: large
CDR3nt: TGTGCCACCTGGGGGTATTATAAGAAACTCTTT
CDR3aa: CATWGYYKKLF

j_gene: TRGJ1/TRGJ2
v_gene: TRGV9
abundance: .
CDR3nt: TGTGCCTTGTGGGAAGTAAATTATTATAAGAAACTCTTT
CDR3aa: CALWEVNYYKKLF

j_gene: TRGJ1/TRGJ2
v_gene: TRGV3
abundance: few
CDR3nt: TGTGCCACCTGGGAAAGCCAAACACCAGAGACCTCGAATTATTATAAGAAACTCTTT
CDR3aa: CATWESQTPETSNYYKKLF

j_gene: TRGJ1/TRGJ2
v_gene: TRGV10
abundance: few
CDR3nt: TGTGCTGCGTGGGATCCCCATAATTATTATAAGAAACTCTTT
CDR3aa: CAAWDPHNYYKKLF

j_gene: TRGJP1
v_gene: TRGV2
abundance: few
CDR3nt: TGTGCCACCGGGTGGGCTGGTTGGTTCAAGATATTT
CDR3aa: CATGWAGWFKIF

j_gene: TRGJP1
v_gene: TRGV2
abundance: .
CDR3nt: TGTGCCACCTGGGACCCCCGTGTCACCACTGGTTGGTTCAAGATATTT
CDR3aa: CATWDPRVTTGWFKIF

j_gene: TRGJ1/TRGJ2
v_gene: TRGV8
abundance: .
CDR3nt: TGTGCCACCTGGAAAATGTCGGACTATAAGAAACTCTTT
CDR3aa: CATWKMSDYKKLF

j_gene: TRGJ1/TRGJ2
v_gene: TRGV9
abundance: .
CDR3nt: TGTGCCTTGTGGGAGGTGCCAAAAAGGGGCCGGACCGGGAATTATTATAAGAAACTCTTT
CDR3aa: CALWEVPKRGRTGNYYKKLF

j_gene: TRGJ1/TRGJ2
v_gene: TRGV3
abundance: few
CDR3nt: TGTGCCACCTGGGCCCCAACGAATTATTATAAGAAACTCTTT
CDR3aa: CATWAPTNYYKKLF